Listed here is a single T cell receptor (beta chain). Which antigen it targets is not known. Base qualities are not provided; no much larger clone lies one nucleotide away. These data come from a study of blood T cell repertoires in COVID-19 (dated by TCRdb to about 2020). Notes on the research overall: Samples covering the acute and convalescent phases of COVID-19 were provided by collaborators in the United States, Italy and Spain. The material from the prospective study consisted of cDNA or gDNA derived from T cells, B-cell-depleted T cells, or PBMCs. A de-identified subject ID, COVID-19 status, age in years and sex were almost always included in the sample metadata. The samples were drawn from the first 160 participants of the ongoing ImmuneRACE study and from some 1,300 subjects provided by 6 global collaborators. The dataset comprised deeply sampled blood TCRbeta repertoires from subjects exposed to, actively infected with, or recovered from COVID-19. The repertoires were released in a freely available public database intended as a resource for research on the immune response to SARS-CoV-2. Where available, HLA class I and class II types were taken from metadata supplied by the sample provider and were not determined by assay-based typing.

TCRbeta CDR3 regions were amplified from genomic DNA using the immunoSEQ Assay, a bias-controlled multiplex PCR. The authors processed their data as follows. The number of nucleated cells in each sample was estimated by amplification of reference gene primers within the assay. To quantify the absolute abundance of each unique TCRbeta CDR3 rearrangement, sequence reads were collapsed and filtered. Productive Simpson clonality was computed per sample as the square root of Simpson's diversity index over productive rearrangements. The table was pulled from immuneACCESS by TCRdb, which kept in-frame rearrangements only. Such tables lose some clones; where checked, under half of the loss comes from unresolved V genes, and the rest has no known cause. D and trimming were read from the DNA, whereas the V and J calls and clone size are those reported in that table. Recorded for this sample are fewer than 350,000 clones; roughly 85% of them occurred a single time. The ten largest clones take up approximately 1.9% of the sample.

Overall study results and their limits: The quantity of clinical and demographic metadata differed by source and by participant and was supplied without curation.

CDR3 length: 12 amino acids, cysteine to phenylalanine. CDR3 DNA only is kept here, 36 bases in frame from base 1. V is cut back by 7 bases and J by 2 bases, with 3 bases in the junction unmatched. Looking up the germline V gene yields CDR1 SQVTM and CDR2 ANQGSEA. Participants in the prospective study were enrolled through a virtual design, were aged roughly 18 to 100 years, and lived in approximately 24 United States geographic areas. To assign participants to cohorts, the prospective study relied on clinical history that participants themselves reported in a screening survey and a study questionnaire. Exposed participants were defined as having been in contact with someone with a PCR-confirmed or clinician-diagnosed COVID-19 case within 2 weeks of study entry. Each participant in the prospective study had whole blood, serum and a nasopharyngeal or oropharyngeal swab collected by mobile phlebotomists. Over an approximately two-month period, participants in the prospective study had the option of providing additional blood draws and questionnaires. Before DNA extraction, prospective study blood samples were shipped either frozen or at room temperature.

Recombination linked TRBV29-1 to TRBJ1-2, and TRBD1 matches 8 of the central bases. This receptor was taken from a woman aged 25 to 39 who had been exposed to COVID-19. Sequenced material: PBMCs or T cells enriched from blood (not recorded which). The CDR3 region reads CSARQGNYGYTF. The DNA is TGCAGCGCCCGACAGGGGAACTATGGCTACACCTTC.